Sequencing of this T cell receptor (beta chain) was carried out in a study of T cells in Graves' hyperthyroidism and ophthalmopathy. Findings and caveats of the study: Stable hyperthyroidism and ophthalmopathy were separated using 13 V-J signatures. The blood repertoire included most of the expanded thyroid clonotypes above 0.001.

In its sample, this clonotype was seen many times. Antigen specificity is unknown. Fresh peripheral blood, around 9.3 ml, was the source of the PBMCs. Germline assignment: CDR1 KGHSH and CDR2 LQKENI. The CDR3 sequence is 15 residues long. Trimming removed 1 base at V and 1 base at J, with 10 bases between. RNA transcripts gave rise to amplified TCR beta CDR3 regions. HTBI primers were used for first-round RT-PCR of the TCR CDR3. One entry per CDR3 protein results from TCRdb running MiXCR on the multiplex PCR reads. The sample holds 300,000 to 400,000 distinct CDR3 sequences, around 20% seen once. The rearrangement joins TRBV18 to TRBJ1-1, with D unresolved. Sequenced: blood. The receptor's source is a woman between 50 and 59 years old with Graves' hyperthyroidism. The CDR3, as DNA: TGTGCCAGCTCACCACGGGAAGGGCGGAACACTGAAGCTTTCTTT. Translated, it gives CASSPREGRNTEAFF.